This T cell receptor (beta chain) was sequenced for a study of PD-L1 blockade in urothelial cancer. Study background: Most patients, about nine tenths of the roughly 30, were males with bladder-origin cancer.

Sample time point: pretreatment peripheral blood. Urothelial carcinoma in patients was locally advanced or metastatic. Individual patients had between 1 and 8 samples, taken pretreatment and on-treatment. What went into each PCR as a spike was synthetic TCR analog templates. Some clones are missing from TCRdb's copy, which holds only in-frame ones; the method was immunoSEQ multiplex PCR. The sample records tens of thousands of clones, around 85% being singletons. This TCR derives from a man aged 40-49 years with urothelial cancer. The material sequenced was PBMCs, taken around atezolizumab (anti-PD-L1) treatment.

Written as DNA, the CDR3 is TGTGCCAGCAGTTACGGACCAGCAGGGAATGAAAAACTGTTTTTT. Residues: CASSYGPAGNEKLFF. The V call is TRBV6-5, the J call TRBJ1-4; D is possibly TRBD1 (5 bases). V lost 2 bases and J 5 bases, leaving 12 bases between the germline ends. Germline assignment: CDR1 MNHEY and CDR2 SVGAGI. This CDR3 has 15 residues.